Shown below are 17 T cell receptor beta chains from a single sample sequenced in a study of blood T cells in healthy people across ages. Then a second PCR, running roughly 6 to 11 cycles, was carried out with a sample-barcoded 5' primer and a J-beta primer mix. Each CDR3 protein is one row after TCRdb ran MiXCR on the 5' RACE reads. Altogether hundreds of thousands of distinct CDR3 sequences are present, about a fifth being singletons, with the ten largest covering around 22%. Input material: blood. The origin of the receptors is a man between 65 and 85 years old in good health.

This clonotype was seen only a few times. This chain uses TRBV3-1 with TRBJ2-5; weak D call: TRBD2 (7 bases). CDR1 and CDR2 (germline): LGHDT, YNNKEL (reference sequence). Trimming shortened V by 1 base and J by 4 bases, and 10 bases separated the two germline ends. The CDR3 loop spans 14 amino acids. The CDR3 is CASSQVRGGETQYF. The CDR3, as DNA: TGTGCCAGCAGCCAAGTTAGGGGGGGAGAGACCCAGTACTTC.

V is TRBV10-3 and J is TRBJ2-7; perhaps TRBD2 as D (6 bases). Trimming took off 7 bases at V and 10 bases at J, with 17 bases between the two ends. The germline gives CDR1 ENHRY, CDR2 SYGVKD. CDR3 length: 12 amino acids. CDR3 DNA sequence: TGTGCCATCAAGAGGGAGGTGGGGGAACAGTACTTC. Translation gives CAIKREVGEQYF.

This clonotype was found a few times. The rearrangement uses TRBV12-3 or TRBV12-4 and TRBJ1-4; the D is unclear. Trimming stripped 6 bases from V and 3 bases from J, with 14 bases between. The CDR3 is 15 residues long. This chain's CDR3 is CASRVQQVSNEKLFF. Here the CDR3 DNA reads TGTGCCAGCAGGGTCCAGCAGGTTTCTAATGAAAAACTGTTTTTT.

The chain uses TRBV24-1 and TRBJ2-3; 9 nucleotides agree with TRBD1. Per the germline V gene, CDR1 is KGHDR and CDR2 is SFDVKD. The CDR3 has 17 amino acids. J gave up 1 base and V 2 bases, and 6 bases lay outside the gene matches. DNA for the CDR3: TGTGCCACCAGTGATTGGGGACAGGGAGGAGGCACAGATACGCAGTATTTT. This gives the protein CATSDWGQGGGTDTQYF.

This clonotype was counted a few times. The CDR3 here is CASSNTGVKNIQYF. Written as DNA, the CDR3 is TGTGCCAGCAGTAACACGGGAGTCAAAAACATTCAGTACTTC. The chain has TRBV12-3 or TRBV12-4 and TRBJ2-4; possible D gene TRBD2, 6 bases. The CDR3 length is 14 residues. V shed 5 bases and J shed 3 bases, with 11 bases lying between them.

V gene TRBV27 combines with J gene TRBJ2-1; possible D gene TRBD1, 6 bases. The V gene's germline CDR1 is MNHEY and CDR2 SMNVEV (reference sequence). There are 14 residues in the CDR3. V was cut by 6 bases and J by 6 bases, with 15 bases left in between. This CDR3 is CASSKIQGFNEQFF. The CDR3 bases are TGTGCCAGCAGCAAAATACAGGGTTTCAATGAGCAGTTCTTC.

This clonotype was detected a few times. This CDR3 reads CASSPGEVYSNQPQHF. In DNA form, the CDR3 reads TGCGCCAGCAGCCCCGGGGAGGTCTATAGCAATCAGCCCCAGCATTTT. The V call is TRBV5-1, the J call TRBJ1-5; D remains ambiguous. V shed 4 bases and J shed 0 bases, with 14 bases lying between them. The CDR3 has 16 amino acids. Germline values: CDR1 SGHRS, CDR2 YFSETQ.

The chain carries TRBV11-2 and TRBJ1-6; possible D gene TRBD1, 5 bases. Germline CDR1 reads SGHAT; CDR2 reads FQNNGV. The CDR3 is made up of 16 amino acids. Trimming removed 4 bases at V and 7 bases at J, with 17 bases between. CDR3 in DNA: TGTGCCAGCAGCTCAACCGGGACTATGACCAATTCACCCCTCCACTTT. Protein sequence: CASSSTGTMTNSPLHF.

This clonotype has more than one count but fewer than ten. The chain has TRBV5-1 and TRBJ2-2; weak D call: TRBD1 (5 bases). The CDR3 has 17 residues. Germline CDR1 and CDR2: SGHRS and YFSETQ. V was trimmed by 1 base and J by 2 bases, leaving 15 bases between them. The CDR3 DNA reads TGCGCCAGCAGCTTGAAGGTCTGGGGCAGTAACACCGGGGAGCTGTTTTTT. The encoded protein is CASSLKVWGSNTGELFF. Combining the CDR3 with reference TRBV5-1 and TRBJ2-2 gives the whole variable domain KAGVTQTPRYLIKTRGQQVTLSCSPISGHRSVSWYQQTPGQGLQFLFEYFSETQRNKGNFPGRFSGRQFSNSRSEMNVSTLELGDSALYLCASSLKVWGSNTGELFFGEGSRLTVL.

This chain connects TRBV24-1 to TRBJ2-5; 7 bases line up with TRBD1. The CDR3 is made up of 14 amino acids. Germline CDR1 and CDR2: KGHDR and SFDVKD. V gave up 2 bases and J gave up 2 bases; unmatched junction bases: 1. The CDR3: CATSDYRGQETQYF. CDR3 coding DNA: TGTGCCACCAGTGATTACAGGGGACAAGAGACCCAGTACTTC.

CDR3 in DNA: TGCAGTGCTAGTGGCGGGACTAGGAACAATGAGCAGTTCTTC. It codes for CSASGGTRNNEQFF. The rearrangement joins TRBV20-1 to TRBJ2-5; 8 bases map to TRBD2. Judging by the DNA end, TRBJ2-1 fits better; the J call may be wrong. This CDR3 contains 14 residues. Germline CDR1 DFQATT, CDR2 SNEGSKA (reference sequence).

This clonotype was seen a handful of times. This chain connects TRBV20-1 to TRBJ1-5, with a weak D call TRBD1 (5 bases). V was shortened by 6 bases and J by 7 bases, with 13 bases between the two germline ends. The CDR3 contains 12 residues. Germline V gene data show CDR1 as DFQATT and CDR2 as SNEGSKA (reference sequence). This chain's CDR3 is CSAPSRGQPQHF. CDR3 DNA: TGCAGTGCCCCGTCGAGGGGCCAGCCCCAGCATTTT.

The V and J genes are TRBV12-3 or TRBV12-4 and TRBJ2-7; no firm D call. Between the trimmed V and J ends, which lost 3 bases and 6 bases, there was a span of 12 bases. The length of the CDR3 is 13 residues. The CDR3 bases are TGTGCCAGCAGTTTTCAGCAATTCGGCGAGCAGTACGTC. The encoded protein is CASSFQQFGEQYV.

The V gene is TRBV10-2, the J gene TRBJ2-3; D might be TRBD2 (7 bases). The V end was cut by 2 bases, the J end by 3 bases, with 12 bases between. Germline values: CDR1 WSHSY, CDR2 SAAADI. The length of the CDR3 is 15 residues. CDR3 bases: TGCGCCAGCAGTGAGACGGGGGGCGGTACAGATACGCAGTATTTT. Translation: CASSETGGGTDTQYF.

This clonotype was recorded a few times. One base away lies a much larger clone, so this may be a sequencing read error. The V and J genes are TRBV7-7 and TRBJ2-2; D uncertain. Trimming shortened V by 1 base and J by 3 bases, and 6 bases separated the two germline ends. Per the germline V gene, CDR1 is SSHAT and CDR2 is FNYEAQ (reference sequence). CDR3 length equals 14 residues. The CDR3 DNA reads as TGTGCCAGCAGCTTAGAACTTGACACCGGGGAGCTGTTTTTT. This translates into CASSLELDTGELFF.

This clonotype has a handful of counts. The chain carries TRBV12-3 or TRBV12-4 and TRBJ2-1; 8 bases agree with TRBD1. The assigned J gene may be wrong: the sequence end matches TRBJ2-7 better. This CDR3 is 14 amino acids long. CDR3 region: CASRTSGQGYEQYF. The CDR3 DNA follows: TGTGCCAGCAGGACATCCGGACAGGGCTACGAGCAGTACTTC.

This chain connects TRBV2 to TRBJ1-1; D uncertain. Germline CDR1 and CDR2: SNHLY and FYNNEI. The CDR3 consists of 13 residues. With 3 bases removed from V and 1 base from J, the gap between germline ends came to 6 bases. The CDR3 reads CASSEWQNTEAFF. CDR3 in DNA: TGTGCCAGCAGTGAGTGGCAGAACACTGAAGCTTTCTTT.